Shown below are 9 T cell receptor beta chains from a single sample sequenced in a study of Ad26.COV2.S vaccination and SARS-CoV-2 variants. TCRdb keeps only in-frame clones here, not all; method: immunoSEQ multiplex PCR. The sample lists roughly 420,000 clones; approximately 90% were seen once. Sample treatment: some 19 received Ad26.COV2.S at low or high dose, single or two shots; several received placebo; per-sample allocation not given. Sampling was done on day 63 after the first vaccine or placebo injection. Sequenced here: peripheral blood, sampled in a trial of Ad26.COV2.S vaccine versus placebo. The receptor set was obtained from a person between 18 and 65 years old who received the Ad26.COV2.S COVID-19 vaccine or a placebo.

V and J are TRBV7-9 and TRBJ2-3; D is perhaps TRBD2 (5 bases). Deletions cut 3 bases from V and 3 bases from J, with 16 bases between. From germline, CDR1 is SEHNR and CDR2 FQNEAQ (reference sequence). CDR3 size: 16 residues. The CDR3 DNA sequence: TGTGCCAGCAGCTTTTCCGGGAACATAAATACAGATACGCAGTATTTT. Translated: CASSFSGNINTDTQYF.

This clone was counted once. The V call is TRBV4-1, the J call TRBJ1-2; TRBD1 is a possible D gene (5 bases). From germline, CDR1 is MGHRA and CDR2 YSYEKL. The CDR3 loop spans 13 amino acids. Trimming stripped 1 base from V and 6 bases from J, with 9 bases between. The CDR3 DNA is TGCGCCAGCAGCCAAGCAGGGTTGGATGGCTACACCTTC. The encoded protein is CASSQAGLDGYTF.

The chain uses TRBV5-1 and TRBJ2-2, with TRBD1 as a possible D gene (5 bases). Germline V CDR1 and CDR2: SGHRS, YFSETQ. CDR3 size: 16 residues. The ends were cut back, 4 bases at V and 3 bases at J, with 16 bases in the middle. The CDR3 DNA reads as TGCGCCAGCAGCGCAGGGATATCGCCTGACACCGGGGAGCTGTTTTTT. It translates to CASSAGISPDTGELFF.

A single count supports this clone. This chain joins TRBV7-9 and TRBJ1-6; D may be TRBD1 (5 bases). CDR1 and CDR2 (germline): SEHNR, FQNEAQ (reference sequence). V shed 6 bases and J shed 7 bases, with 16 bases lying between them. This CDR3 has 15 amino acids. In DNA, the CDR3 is TGTGCCAGCAGTGGGCTGGGGCGAGAAAATTCACCCCTCCACTTT. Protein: CASSGLGRENSPLHF.

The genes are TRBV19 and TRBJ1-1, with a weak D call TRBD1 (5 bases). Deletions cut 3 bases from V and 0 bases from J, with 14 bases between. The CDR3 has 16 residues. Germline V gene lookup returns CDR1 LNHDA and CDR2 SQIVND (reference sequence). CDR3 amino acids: CASSISGGPLNTEAFF. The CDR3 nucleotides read TGTGCCAGTAGTATTAGCGGGGGTCCGTTGAACACTGAAGCTTTCTTT.

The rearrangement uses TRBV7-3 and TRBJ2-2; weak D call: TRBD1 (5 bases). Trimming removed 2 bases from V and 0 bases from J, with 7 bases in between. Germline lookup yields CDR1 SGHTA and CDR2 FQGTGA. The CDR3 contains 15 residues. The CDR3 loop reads CASSLDSANTGELFF. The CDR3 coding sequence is TGTGCCAGCAGCTTAGACAGCGCGAACACCGGGGAGCTGTTTTTT.

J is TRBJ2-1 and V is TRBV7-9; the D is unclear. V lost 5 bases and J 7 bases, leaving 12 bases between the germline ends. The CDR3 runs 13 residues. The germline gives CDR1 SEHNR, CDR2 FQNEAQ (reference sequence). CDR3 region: CASSLIRANEQFF. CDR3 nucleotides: TGTGCCAGCAGCCTAATAAGGGCTAATGAGCAGTTCTTC.

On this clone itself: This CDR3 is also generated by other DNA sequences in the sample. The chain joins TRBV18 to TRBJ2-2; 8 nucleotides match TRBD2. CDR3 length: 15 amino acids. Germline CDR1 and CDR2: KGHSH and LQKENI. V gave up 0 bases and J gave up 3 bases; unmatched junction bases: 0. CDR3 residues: CASSPPGRDTGELFF. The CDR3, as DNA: TGTGCCAGCTCACCACCCGGGAGGGACACCGGGGAGCTGTTTTTT.

DNA of the CDR3: TGTGCCTCCCCTCCGCTGCGGGGGGGGGAGGGGGATACCGGGGAGCTGTTTTTT. It codes for CASPPLRGGEGDTGELFF. The chain is built from TRBV30 and TRBJ2-2; 9 bases line up with TRBD2. Germline V CDR1 and CDR2: GTSNPN, SVGIG (reference sequence). CDR3 length: 18 residues. V was clipped by 7 bases and J by 5 bases; unmatched bases: 20.